This TCR beta chain was documented in a study of T cells in Graves' hyperthyroidism and ophthalmopathy. Notes on the study in general: Researchers found most expanded thyroid clonotypes above 0.001 in blood as well.

As to this clonotype: Its antigen is undetermined.

TCR beta CDR3 region amplification was performed from RNA transcripts. TCR CDR3 regions were first amplified by RT-PCR with HTBI primers. MiXCR, applied by TCRdb to the multiplex PCR reads, yields one record per CDR3 protein. The sample holds about 520,000 distinct CDR3 sequences, around 20% seen once. CDR3 length equals 14 residues. Deletions cut 5 bases from V and 5 bases from J, with 19 bases between. Germline V gene sequence: CDR1 DFQATT, CDR2 SNEGSKA (reference sequence). If no ophthalmopathy progression occurred within 18 months, Graves' hyperthyroidism was stable. Orbital computed tomography, thyroid ultrasound, serum thyroxine and TRAb, and clinical symptoms together informed the diagnoses. PBMCs came from around 9.7 ml fresh peripheral blood.

The sequenced material came from blood. The sequence was collected from a man between 18 and 29 years old with Graves' hyperthyroidism. The rearrangement links TRBV20-1 to TRBJ2-7, with D possibly being TRBD2 (6 bases). CDR3 nucleotides: TGCAGTGCTTTTCCGGGACGCGGGGATAACGAGCAGTACTTC. It is translated as CSAFPGRGDNEQYF.